The clone carrying this TCR beta chain was counted at least ten times. The antigen remains unidentified. A far larger clone is one nucleotide away, so this likely arose from a read error. These data belong to a study of Graves' ophthalmopathy and Graves' hyperthyroidism. Study-level points and caveats: Progression of ophthalmopathy was predicted by the model with about 66% sensitivity and just over 72% specificity.

CDR3 regions of TCR beta were amplified from RNA transcripts. RT-PCR with HTBI primers came first, then second-round multiplex PCR. TCRdb re-derived calls from the multiplex PCR reads in MiXCR, one entry per CDR3 protein. The sample consists of about 210,000 distinct CDR3 sequences, under 30% of them appearing once. Patients were left out if they had other autoimmune diseases, uncontrolled infections, pregnancy or lactation. This receptor was obtained from a man aged 50-60 years with Graves' ophthalmopathy. Sequenced input: peripheral blood.

The CDR3 nucleotides read TGTGCCAGCAGTGACCGCTACGAGCAGTACTTC. Translation: CASSDRYEQYF. The chain links TRBV25-1 to TRBJ2-7, with D uncertain. This CDR3 contains 11 residues. V was cut by 3 bases and J by 3 bases, with 3 bases left in between. The germline V gene encodes CDR1 MGHDK and CDR2 SYGVNS.